The T cell receptor (beta chain) described here comes from a study of T cell responses to AZD1222 COVID-19 vaccine. Study findings and constraints: The study found Spike-specific TCR breadth and depth rose after two AZD1222 doses.

A note on this clone: Its antigen is undetermined.

The protocol was immunoSEQ multiplex PCR, while the TCRdb copy is restricted to in-frame clones and leaves out a portion. The sample records about 150,000 clones, 90% to 95% being singletons. The J segment lost 0 bases and the V segment lost 3 bases, leaving 7 bases of the junction unmatched. This CDR3 comprises 17 residues. The germline gives CDR1 LNHDA, CDR2 SQIVND (reference sequence). The TCR sequence derives from an adult who received the AZD1222 COVID-19 vaccine. This material consisted of peripheral blood, taken 28 days after the second AZD1222 dose. The V call is TRBV19, the J call TRBJ2-3, with 9 positions matching TRBD2. The CDR3 loop reads CASSIRGGLASTDTQYF. Written as DNA, the CDR3 is TGTGCCAGTAGTATCAGAGGGGGACTAGCCAGCACAGATACGCAGTATTTT.